The sequence of this TCR beta chain was determined in a study of cytomegalovirus exposure and HLA in healthy donors. Findings of the study overall: Data from an earlier analysis indicated that most TCR beta V segments were productive either about 87% or about 30% of the time. Donor immune exposure was known only as CMV serostatus. Most TCR sequences were rare, but some public TCRs occurred in many donors. In a later analysis, HLA-associated TCR beta chains were more clonally expanded than equally common others.

PCR amplification relied on 60 Vbeta primers (plus 13 Jbeta primers). The protocol was immunoSEQ multiplex PCR, while the TCRdb copy is restricted to in-frame clones and leaves out a portion. The sample carries around 140,000 clones, 65% to 80% recorded once. Trimming stripped 2 bases from V and 7 bases from J, with 14 bases between. Germline V gene lookup returns CDR1 SGHTA and CDR2 FQGNSA. CDR3 length equals 15 residues. As concerns this clone: What it binds is unknown.

The clonotype was recovered from a man aged 35 to 55 in good health and CMV-seropositive. The genes are TRBV7-2 and TRBJ2-2; TRBD2 might be the D (5 bases). Sequencing input: PBMCs. This CDR3 is CASSLRRQVYGELFF. The DNA of the CDR3 is TGTGCCAGCAGCTTAAGGAGGCAGGTGTACGGGGAGCTGTTTTTT.